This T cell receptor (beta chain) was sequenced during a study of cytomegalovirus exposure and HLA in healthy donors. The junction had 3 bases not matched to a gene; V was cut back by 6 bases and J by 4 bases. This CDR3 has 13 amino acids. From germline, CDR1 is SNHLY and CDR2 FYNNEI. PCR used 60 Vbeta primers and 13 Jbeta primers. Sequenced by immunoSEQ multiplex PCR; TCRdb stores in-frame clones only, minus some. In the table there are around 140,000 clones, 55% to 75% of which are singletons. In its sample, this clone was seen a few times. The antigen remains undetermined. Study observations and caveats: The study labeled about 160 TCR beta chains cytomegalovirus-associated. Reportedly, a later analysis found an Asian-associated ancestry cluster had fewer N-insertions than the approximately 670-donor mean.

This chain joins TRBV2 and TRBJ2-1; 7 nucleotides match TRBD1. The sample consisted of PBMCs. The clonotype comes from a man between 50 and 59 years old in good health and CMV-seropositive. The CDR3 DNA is TGTGCCAGCAGAAACAGGGGTTACAATGAGCAGTTCTTC. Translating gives CASRNRGYNEQFF.